The clone carrying this T cell receptor beta chain came up a few times. Its cognate antigen is unknown. This sample stems from a study of blood T cells in healthy people across ages. Findings and caveats of the study: Underestimates were what the diversity estimates from one million T cells were considered to be.

Using a J-beta primer mix together with a sample-barcoded 5' primer, a second PCR was run for roughly 6 to 12 cycles. Per-sample output comprised a minimum of 3 million paired-end reads containing CDR3. TCRdb reprocessed the 5' RACE reads via MiXCR and lists one record per CDR3 protein. This sample has about 780,000 distinct CDR3 sequences, with less than 60% found just once. The V gene end was trimmed by 4 bases and the J gene end by 5 bases; junction bases not matched to a gene: 11. CDR1 SGDLS and CDR2 YYNGEE come from the germline V gene. This CDR3 contains 16 residues. This chain links TRBV9 with TRBJ2-1; TRBD1 matches 8 bases. The clonotype comes from a man aged 80 or over in good health. Sequenced: blood. The CDR3 DNA sequence: TGTGCCAGCAGCAAACAGACAGGGGCCGGGGACAATGAGCAGTTCTTC. It specifies CASSKQTGAGDNEQFF. Full variable domain (rest looked up from reference TRBV9 and TRBJ2-1): DSGVTQTPKHLITATGQRVTLRCSPRSGDLSVYWYQQSLDQGLQFLIQYYNGEERAKGNILERFSAQQFPDLHSELNLSSLELGDSALYFCASSKQTGAGDNEQFFGPGTRLTVL.